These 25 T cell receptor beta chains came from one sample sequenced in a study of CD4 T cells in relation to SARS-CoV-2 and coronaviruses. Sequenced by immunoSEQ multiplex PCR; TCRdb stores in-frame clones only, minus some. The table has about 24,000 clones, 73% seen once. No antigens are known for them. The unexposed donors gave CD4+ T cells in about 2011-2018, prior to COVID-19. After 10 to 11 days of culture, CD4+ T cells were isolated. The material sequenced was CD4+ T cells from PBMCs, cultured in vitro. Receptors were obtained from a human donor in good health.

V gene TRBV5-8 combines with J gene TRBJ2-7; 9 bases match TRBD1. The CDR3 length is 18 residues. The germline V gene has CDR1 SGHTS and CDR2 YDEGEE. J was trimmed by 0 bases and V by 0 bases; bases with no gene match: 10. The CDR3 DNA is TGTGCCAGCAGCTTGGGCCCCGGGACAGGGATTAACTCCTACGAGCAGTACTTC. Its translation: CASSLGPGTGINSYEQYF.

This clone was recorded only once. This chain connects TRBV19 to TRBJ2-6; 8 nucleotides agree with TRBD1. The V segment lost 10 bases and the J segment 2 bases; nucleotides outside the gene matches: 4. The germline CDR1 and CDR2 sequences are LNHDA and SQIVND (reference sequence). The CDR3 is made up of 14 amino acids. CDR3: CATRTGTGANVLTF. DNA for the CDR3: TGTGCCACAAGGACAGGGACTGGGGCCAACGTCCTGACTTTC.

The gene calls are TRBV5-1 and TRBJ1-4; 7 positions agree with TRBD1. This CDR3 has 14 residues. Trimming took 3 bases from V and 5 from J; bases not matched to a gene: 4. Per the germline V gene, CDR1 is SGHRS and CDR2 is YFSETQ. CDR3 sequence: CASSWGTANEKLFF. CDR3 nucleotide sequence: TGCGCCAGCAGCTGGGGGACAGCGAATGAAAAACTGTTTTTT.

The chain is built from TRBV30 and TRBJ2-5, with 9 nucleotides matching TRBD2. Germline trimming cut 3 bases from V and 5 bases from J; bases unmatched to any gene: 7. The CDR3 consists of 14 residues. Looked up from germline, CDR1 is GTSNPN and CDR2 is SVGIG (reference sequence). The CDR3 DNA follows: TGTGCCTGGAGCCACCTAGCGGGAATCGAGACCCAGTACTTC. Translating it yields CAWSHLAGIETQYF. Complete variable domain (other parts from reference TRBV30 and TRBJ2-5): SQTIHQWPATLVQPVGSPLSLECTVEGTSNPNLYWYRQAAGRGLQLLFYSVGIGQISSEVPQNLSASRPQDRQFILSSKKLLLSDSGFYLCAWSHLAGIETQYFGPGTRLLVL.

CDR3 DNA sequence: TGTGCCAGCAGCCGGCAGGGGGAACCAGATACGCAGTATTTT. Translation: CASSRQGEPDTQYF. The chain links TRBV4-2 to TRBJ2-3; TRBD1 aligns across 7 bases. After removal of 4 bases from V and 4 bases from J, the junction contained 5 bases not matched to a gene. Germline CDR1 is LGHNA and CDR2 is YNFKEQ. The CDR3 length is 14 residues.

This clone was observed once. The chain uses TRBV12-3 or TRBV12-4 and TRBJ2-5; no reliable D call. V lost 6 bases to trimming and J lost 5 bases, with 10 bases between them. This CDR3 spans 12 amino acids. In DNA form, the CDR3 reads TGTGCCAGCAGGTCCTCTGTGGAGACCCAGTACTTC. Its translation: CASRSSVETQYF.

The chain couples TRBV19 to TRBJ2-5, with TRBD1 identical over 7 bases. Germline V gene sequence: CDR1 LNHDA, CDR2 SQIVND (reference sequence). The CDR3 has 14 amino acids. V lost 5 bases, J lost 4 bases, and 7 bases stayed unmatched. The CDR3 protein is CASSSTGLRETQYF. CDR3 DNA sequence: TGTGCCAGTAGTTCGACAGGGTTAAGAGAGACCCAGTACTTC.

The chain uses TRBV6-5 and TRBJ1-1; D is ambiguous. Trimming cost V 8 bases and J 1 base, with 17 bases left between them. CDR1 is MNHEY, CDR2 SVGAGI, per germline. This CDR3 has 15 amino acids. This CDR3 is CASADHGQSNTEAFF. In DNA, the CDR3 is TGTGCCAGCGCGGATCACGGGCAGTCGAACACTGAAGCTTTCTTT.

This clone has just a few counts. The CDR3 DNA reads as TGTGCCAGCTCATCGGGACGGAGGAACACTGAAGCTTTCTTT. It is translated as CASSSGRRNTEAFF. The chain employs TRBV18 and TRBJ1-1; a weak D match, TRBD1 (5 bases). In germline, CDR1 is KGHSH, CDR2 LQKENI. The CDR3 length is 14 residues. With 5 bases removed from V and 1 base from J, the gap between germline ends came to 11 bases.

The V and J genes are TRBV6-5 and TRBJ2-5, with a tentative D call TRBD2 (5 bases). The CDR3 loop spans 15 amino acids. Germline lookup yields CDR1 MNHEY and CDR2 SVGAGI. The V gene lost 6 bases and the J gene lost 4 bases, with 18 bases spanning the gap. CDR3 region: CASRIWEMSIETQYF. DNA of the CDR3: TGTGCCAGCAGAATTTGGGAGATGAGCATAGAGACCCAGTACTTC.

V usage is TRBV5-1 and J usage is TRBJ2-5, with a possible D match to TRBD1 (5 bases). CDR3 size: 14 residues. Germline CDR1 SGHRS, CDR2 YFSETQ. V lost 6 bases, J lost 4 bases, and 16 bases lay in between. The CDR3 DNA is TGCGCCAGCAATAGCCAGGGCGAAGGAGAGACCCAGTACTTC. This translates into CASNSQGEGETQYF.

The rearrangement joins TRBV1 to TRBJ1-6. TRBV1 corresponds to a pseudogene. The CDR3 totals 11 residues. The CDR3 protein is CTSKGEGFLHF. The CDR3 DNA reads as TGCACCAGCAAGGGAGAAGGTTTCCTCCACTTT.

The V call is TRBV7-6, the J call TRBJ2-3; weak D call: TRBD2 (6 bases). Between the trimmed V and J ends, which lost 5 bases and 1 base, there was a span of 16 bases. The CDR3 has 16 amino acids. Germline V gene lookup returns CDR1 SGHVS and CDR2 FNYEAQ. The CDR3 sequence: CASSAGEVWRTDTQYF. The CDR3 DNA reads TGTGCCAGCAGCGCCGGGGAGGTTTGGCGCACAGATACGCAGTATTTT. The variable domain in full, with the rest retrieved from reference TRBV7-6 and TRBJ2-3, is GAGVSQSPRYKVTKRGQDVALRCDPISGHVSLYWYRQALGQGPEFLTYFNYEAQQDKSGLPNDRFSAERPEGSISTLTIQRTEQRDSAMYRCASSAGEVWRTDTQYFGPGTRLTVL.

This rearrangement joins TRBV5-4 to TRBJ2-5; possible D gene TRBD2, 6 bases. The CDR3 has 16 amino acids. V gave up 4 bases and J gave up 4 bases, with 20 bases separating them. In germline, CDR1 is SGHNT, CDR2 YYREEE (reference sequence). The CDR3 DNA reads TGTGCCAGCAGCCGGCCGGAACAGCGGAGGGGAGAGACCCAGTACTTC. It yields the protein CASSRPEQRRGETQYF. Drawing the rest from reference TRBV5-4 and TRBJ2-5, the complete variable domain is ETGVTQSPTHLIKTRGQQVTLRCSSQSGHNTVSWYQQALGQGPQFIFQYYREEENGRGNFPPRFSGLQFPNYSSELNVNALELDDSALYLCASSRPEQRRGETQYFGPGTRLLVL.

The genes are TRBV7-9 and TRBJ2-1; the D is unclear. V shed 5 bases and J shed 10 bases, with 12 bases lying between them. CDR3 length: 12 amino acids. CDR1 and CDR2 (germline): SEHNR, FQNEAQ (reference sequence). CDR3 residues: CASSGRLGEQFF. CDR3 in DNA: TGTGCCAGCAGCGGCCGTCTCGGGGAGCAGTTCTTC.

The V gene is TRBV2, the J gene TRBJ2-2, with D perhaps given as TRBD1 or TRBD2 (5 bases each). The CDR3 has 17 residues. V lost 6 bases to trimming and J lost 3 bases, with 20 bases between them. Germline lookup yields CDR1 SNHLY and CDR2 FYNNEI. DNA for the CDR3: TGTGCCAGCAGCTACGGGACCGCGGTGGAGTACACCGGGGAGCTGTTTTTT. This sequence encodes CASSYGTAVEYTGELFF.

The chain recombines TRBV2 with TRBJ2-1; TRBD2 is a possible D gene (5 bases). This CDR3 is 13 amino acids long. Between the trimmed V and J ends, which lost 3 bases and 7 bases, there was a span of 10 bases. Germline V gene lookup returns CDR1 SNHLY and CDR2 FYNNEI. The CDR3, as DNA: TGTGCCAGCAGTGAGGGGAGTTGGAATGAGCAGTTCTTC. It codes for CASSEGSWNEQFF.

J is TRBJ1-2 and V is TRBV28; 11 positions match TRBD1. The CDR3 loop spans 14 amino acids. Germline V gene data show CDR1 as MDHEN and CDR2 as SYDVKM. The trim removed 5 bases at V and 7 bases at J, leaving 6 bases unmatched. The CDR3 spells CASSTGQGGSGYTF. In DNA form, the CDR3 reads TGTGCCAGCAGTACGGGACAGGGGGGGTCTGGCTACACCTTC.

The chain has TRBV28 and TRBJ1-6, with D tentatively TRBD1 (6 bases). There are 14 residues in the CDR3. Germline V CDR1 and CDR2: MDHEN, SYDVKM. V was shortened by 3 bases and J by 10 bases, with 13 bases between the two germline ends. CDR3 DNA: TGTGCCAGCAGTTTGGGGGGCCTCGGATCACCCCTCCACTTT. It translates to CASSLGGLGSPLHF.

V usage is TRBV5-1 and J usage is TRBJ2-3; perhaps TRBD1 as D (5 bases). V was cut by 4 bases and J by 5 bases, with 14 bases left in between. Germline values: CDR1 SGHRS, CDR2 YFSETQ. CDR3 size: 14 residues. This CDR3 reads CASSAGQDGDTQYF. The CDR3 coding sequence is TGCGCCAGCAGCGCTGGACAAGATGGAGATACGCAGTATTTT.

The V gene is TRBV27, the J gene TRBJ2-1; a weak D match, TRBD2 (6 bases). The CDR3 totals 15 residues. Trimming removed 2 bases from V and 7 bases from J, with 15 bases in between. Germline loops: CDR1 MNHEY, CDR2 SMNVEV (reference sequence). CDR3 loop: CASSLAHAGINEQFF. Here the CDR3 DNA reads TGTGCCAGCAGTTTAGCTCACGCGGGGATAAATGAGCAGTTCTTC.

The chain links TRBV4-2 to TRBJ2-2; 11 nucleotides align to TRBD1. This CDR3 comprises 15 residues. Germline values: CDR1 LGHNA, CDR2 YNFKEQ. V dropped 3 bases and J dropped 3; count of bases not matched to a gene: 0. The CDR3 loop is CASSQGQGDTGELFF. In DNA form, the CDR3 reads TGTGCCAGCAGCCAGGGACAGGGGGACACCGGGGAGCTGTTTTTT.

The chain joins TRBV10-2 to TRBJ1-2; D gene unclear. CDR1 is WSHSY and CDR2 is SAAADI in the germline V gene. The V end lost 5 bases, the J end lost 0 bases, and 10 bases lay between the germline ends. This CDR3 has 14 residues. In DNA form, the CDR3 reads TGCGCCAGCAGTCCCGGGATTGCTAACTATGGCTACACCTTC. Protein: CASSPGIANYGYTF.

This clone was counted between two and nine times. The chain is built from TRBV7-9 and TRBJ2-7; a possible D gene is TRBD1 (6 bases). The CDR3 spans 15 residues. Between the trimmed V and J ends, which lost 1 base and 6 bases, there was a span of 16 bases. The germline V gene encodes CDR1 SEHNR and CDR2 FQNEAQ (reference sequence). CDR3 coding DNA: TGTGCCAGCAGCTTAGTCGGAGGCAGGGGTAGCGAGCAGTACTTC. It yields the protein CASSLVGGRGSEQYF.

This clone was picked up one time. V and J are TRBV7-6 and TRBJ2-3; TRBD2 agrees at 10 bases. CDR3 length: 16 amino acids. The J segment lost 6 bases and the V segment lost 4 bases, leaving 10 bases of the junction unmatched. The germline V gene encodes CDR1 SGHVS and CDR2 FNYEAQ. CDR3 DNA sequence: TGTGCCAGCAGCTCGGGGGAAGCGGGAGGGCCTGATACGCAGTATTTT. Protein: CASSSGEAGGPDTQYF.